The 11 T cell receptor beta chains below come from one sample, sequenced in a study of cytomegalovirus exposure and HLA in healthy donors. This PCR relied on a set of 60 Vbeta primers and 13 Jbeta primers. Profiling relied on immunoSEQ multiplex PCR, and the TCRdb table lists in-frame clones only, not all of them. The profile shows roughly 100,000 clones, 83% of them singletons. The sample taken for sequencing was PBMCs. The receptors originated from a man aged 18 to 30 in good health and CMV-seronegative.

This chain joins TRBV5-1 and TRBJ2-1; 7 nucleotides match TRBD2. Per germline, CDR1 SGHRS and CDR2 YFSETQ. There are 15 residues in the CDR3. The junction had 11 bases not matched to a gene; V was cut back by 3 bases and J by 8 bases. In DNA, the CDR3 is TGCGCCAGCAGCTCACTAGCGAGGGCGGTGGATGAGCAGTTCTTC. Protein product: CASSSLARAVDEQFF.

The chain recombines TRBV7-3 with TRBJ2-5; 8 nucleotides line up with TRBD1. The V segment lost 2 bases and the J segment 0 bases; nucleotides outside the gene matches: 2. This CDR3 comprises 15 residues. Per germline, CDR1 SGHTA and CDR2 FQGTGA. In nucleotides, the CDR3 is TGTGCCAGCAGCTTATACAGGGGGAACCAAGAGACCCAGTACTTC. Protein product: CASSLYRGNQETQYF.

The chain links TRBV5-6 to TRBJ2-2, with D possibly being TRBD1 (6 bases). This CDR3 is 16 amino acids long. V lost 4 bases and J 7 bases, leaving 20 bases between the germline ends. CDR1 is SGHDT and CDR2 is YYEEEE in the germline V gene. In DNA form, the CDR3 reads TGTGCCAGCAGCGTCCGACTCCGGGACAAAAACGGGGAGCTGTTTTTT. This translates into CASSVRLRDKNGELFF. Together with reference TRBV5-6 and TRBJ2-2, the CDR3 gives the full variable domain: DAGVTQSPTHLIKTRGQQVTLRCSPKSGHDTVSWYQQALGQGPQFIFQYYEEEERQRGNFPDRFSGHQFPNYSSELNVNALLLGDSALYLCASSVRLRDKNGELFFGEGSRLTVL.

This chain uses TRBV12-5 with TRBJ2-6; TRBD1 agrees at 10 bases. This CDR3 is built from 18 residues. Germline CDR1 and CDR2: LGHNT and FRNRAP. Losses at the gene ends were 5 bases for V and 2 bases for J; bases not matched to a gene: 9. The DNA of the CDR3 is TGTGCTAGTGGTCCATGGGGACAGGGGTTGACTGGGGCCAACGTCCTGACTTTC. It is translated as CASGPWGQGLTGANVLTF.

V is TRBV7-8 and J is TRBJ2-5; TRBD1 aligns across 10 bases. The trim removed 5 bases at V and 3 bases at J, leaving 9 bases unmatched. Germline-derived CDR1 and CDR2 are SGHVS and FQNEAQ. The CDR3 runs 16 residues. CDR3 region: CASSQRWDRGKETQYF. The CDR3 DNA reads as TGTGCCAGCAGCCAGAGGTGGGACAGGGGAAAAGAGACCCAGTACTTC.

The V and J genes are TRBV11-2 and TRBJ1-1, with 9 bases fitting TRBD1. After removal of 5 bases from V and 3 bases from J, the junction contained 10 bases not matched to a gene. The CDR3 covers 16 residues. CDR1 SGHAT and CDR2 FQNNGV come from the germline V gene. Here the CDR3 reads CASSPRTGAGDTEAFF. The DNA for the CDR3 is TGTGCCAGCAGCCCACGGACAGGGGCGGGGGACACTGAAGCTTTCTTT. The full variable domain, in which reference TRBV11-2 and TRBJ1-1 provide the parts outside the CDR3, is EAGVAQSPRYKIIEKRQSVAFWCNPISGHATLYWYQQILGQGPKLLIQFQNNGVVDDSQLPKDRFSAERLKGVDSTLKIQPAKLEDSAVYLCASSPRTGAGDTEAFFGQGTRLTVV.

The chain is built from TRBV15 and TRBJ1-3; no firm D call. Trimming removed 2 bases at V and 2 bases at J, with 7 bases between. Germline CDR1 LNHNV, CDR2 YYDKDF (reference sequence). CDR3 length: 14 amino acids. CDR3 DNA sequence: TGTGCCACCAGCAGAAGGAGAACTGGAAACACCATATATTTT. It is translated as CATSRRRTGNTIYF.

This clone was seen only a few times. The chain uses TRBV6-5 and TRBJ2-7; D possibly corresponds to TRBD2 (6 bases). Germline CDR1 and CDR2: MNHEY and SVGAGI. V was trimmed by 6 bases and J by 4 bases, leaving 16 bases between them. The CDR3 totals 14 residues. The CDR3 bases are TGTGCCAGCAGCACCGGGACTGAACGGTACGAGCAGTACTTC. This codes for CASSTGTERYEQYF.

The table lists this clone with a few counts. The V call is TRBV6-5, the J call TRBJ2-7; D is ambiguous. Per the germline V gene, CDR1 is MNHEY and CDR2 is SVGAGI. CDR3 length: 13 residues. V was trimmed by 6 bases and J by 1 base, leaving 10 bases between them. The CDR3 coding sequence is TGTGCCAGCAGGACGGGTCATTCCTACGAGCAGTACTTC. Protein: CASRTGHSYEQYF.

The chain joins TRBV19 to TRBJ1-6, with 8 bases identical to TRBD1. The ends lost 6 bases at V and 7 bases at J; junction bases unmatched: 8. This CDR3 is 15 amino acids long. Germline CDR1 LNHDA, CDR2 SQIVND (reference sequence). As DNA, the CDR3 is TGTGCCAGTAGCGAGTCGACAGGGGACAATTCACCCCTCCACTTT. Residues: CASSESTGDNSPLHF.

The CDR3 loop is CASSESAGGNYEQYF. The CDR3 DNA reads TGTGCCAGCAGTGAATCGGCAGGGGGAAACTACGAGCAGTACTTC. V gene TRBV6-1 combines with J gene TRBJ2-7, with 7 nucleotides matching TRBD1. J was trimmed by 3 bases and V by 2 bases; bases with no gene match: 7. CDR3 length: 15 amino acids. Germline V gene sequence: CDR1 MNHNS, CDR2 SASEGT.